These 14 T cell receptor beta chains were sequenced from one sample in a study of T cells after somatic rescue of genetic block. Only in-frame clones appear in the TCRdb table, and some are missing; sequencing was by immunoSEQ multiplex PCR. In the table there are about 72,000 clones, approximately 91% of which are singletons. The sequenced sample was peripheral blood mononuclear cells (PBMCs). The receptor set was obtained from a man aged 30 to 39.

V and J are TRBV9 and TRBJ2-7, with no clear D. V lost 4 bases to trimming and J lost 3 bases, with 11 bases between them. The CDR3 has 13 residues. Germline V CDR1 and CDR2: SGDLS, YYNGEE. CDR3 sequence reads: CASSLGRNYEQYF. As DNA, the CDR3 is TGTGCCAGCAGCCTCGGACGTAACTACGAGCAGTACTTC.

This clone has a handful of counts. V is TRBV7-9 and J is TRBJ1-1; D call uncertain. This CDR3 is built from 13 residues. Per germline, CDR1 SEHNR and CDR2 FQNEAQ (reference sequence). The germline V and J ends were trimmed by 2 bases and 0 bases, with 4 bases remaining between them. Written as DNA, the CDR3 is TGTGCCAGCAGCTTAACAGTGAACACTGAAGCTTTCTTT. Residues: CASSLTVNTEAFF.

The chain carries TRBV10-3 and TRBJ1-5; D is uncertain. CDR3 length: 12 residues. Germline-derived CDR1 and CDR2 are ENHRY and SYGVKD. Deletions cut 2 bases from V and 9 bases from J, with 8 bases between. Written as DNA, the CDR3 is TGTGCCATCAGTGAGGACCGTTCGCCCCAGCATTTT. This sequence encodes CAISEDRSPQHF.

CDR3 protein: CASSPGRDTEAFF. The CDR3 region has the DNA TGTGCCAGCAGCCCCGGACGGGACACTGAAGCTTTCTTT. The J gene is TRBJ1-1, the V gene TRBV11-3; D remains ambiguous. The CDR3 has 13 residues. Trimming shortened V by 5 bases and J by 3 bases, and 10 bases separated the two germline ends. CDR1 is SGHNT and CDR2 is YENEEA in the germline V gene.

V gene TRBV6-5 combines with J gene TRBJ2-5; TRBD1 is a possible D gene (5 bases). Per germline, CDR1 MNHEY and CDR2 SVGAGI. The CDR3 is 14 amino acids. V lost 8 bases and J 4 bases, leaving 17 bases between the germline ends. CDR3: CASGALGSSETQYF. The CDR3 DNA is TGTGCCAGCGGGGCCCTAGGCAGCTCAGAGACCCAGTACTTC.

This clone was found a few times. The chain is built from TRBV19 and TRBJ1-6; 8 positions match TRBD1. The V and J ends lost 9 bases and 9 bases, in that order; junction bases with no gene match: 10. The germline V gene has CDR1 LNHDA and CDR2 SQIVND (reference sequence). This CDR3 is built from 14 residues. DNA of the CDR3: TGTGCCAGCAGCGACAGGGGCGCTGCTTCACCCCTCCACTTT. Its translation is CASSDRGAASPLHF.

CDR3 DNA: TGCGCCAGCAGCCAAGAAGTGCGAGGGCTTGGAAACACCATATATTTT. Its protein is CASSQEVRGLGNTIYF. The J gene is TRBJ1-3, the V gene TRBV4-1; D unresolved. From germline, CDR1 is MGHRA and CDR2 YSYEKL. The CDR3 consists of 16 residues. Trimming removed 0 bases from V and 3 bases from J, with 12 bases in between.

The chain links TRBV10-1 to TRBJ2-1, with D possibly TRBD1 on 5 matching bases. Looked up from germline, CDR1 is WNHNN and CDR2 is SYGVQD (reference sequence). The CDR3 extends over 15 amino acids. V was cut by 3 bases and J by 3 bases, with 12 bases left in between. The CDR3 nucleotides read TGCGCCAGCAGTGATGGGGCTAGTGGCTACAATGAGCAGTTCTTC. Protein product: CASSDGASGYNEQFF.

The chain has TRBV7-3 and TRBJ2-5; 9 nucleotides agree with TRBD1. V gave up 2 bases and J gave up 0 bases; unmatched junction bases: 7. The CDR3 runs to 17 residues. Germline V gives CDR1 SGHTA, CDR2 FQGTGA. CDR3 loop: CASSLLSTGGDQETQYF. The CDR3 bases are TGTGCCAGCAGCTTACTGTCGACAGGGGGGGACCAAGAGACCCAGTACTTC.

This chain joins TRBV7-9 and TRBJ1-1; TRBD1 matches 8 bases. After removal of 5 bases from V and 4 bases from J, the junction contained 9 bases not matched to a gene. The germline CDR1 and CDR2 sequences are SEHNR and FQNEAQ (reference sequence). The CDR3 extends over 15 amino acids. The CDR3 protein is CASSAPGTGATEAFF. CDR3 in DNA: TGTGCCAGCAGCGCTCCCGGGACAGGTGCCACTGAAGCTTTCTTT.

J is TRBJ1-2 and V is TRBV18; a possible D gene is TRBD1 (6 bases). Germline V gives CDR1 KGHSH, CDR2 LQKENI. Deletions cut 0 bases from V and 6 bases from J, with 11 bases between. The CDR3 is 14 amino acids. CDR3 region: CASSPPGGAHGYTF. CDR3 sequence (DNA): TGTGCCAGCTCACCACCGGGGGGGGCGCATGGCTACACCTTC.

This rearrangement joins TRBV6-5 to TRBJ2-2; TRBD2 aligns across 9 bases. CDR1 and CDR2 (germline): MNHEY, SVGAGI. V was clipped by 4 bases and J by 2 bases; unmatched bases: 2. The CDR3 extends over 15 amino acids. CDR3 DNA: TGTGCCAGCAGTTTAGCGGGGGAAAACACCGGGGAGCTGTTTTTT. This sequence encodes CASSLAGENTGELFF.

Concerning this clone: The same CDR3 arises from other DNA sequences in this sample as well. The chain employs TRBV4-1 and TRBJ1-1; weak D call: TRBD1 (5 bases). Germline CDR1 reads MGHRA; CDR2 reads YSYEKL. V dropped 1 base and J dropped 4 bases, with 16 bases sitting between them. The CDR3 has 16 amino acids. The CDR3 here is CASSQVLGAGGTEAFF. In DNA, the CDR3 is TGCGCCAGCAGCCAAGTCCTGGGTGCCGGGGGCACTGAAGCTTTCTTT.

The chain carries TRBV7-9 and TRBJ2-1, with 11 nucleotides matching TRBD2. CDR1 SEHNR and CDR2 FQNEAQ come from the germline V gene (reference sequence). The CDR3 contains 15 residues. Germline trimming cut 5 bases from V and 6 bases from J; bases unmatched to any gene: 6. CDR3 in DNA: TGTGCCAGCAGCCCATCTAGCGGGAGGCTCAATGAGCAGTTCTTC. Its translation is CASSPSSGRLNEQFF.